A single sample is the source of the 22 T cell receptor beta chains below, sequenced in a study of blood T cell repertoires in COVID-19. Sequencing used immunoSEQ multiplex PCR; TCRdb keeps in-frame clones, though not all of them. Of 200,000 to 300,000 clones listed, about 90% are singletons. Sequencing was performed on peripheral blood. All receptors come from a man at least 80 years old with acute or convalescent COVID-19.

The chain recombines TRBV11-2 with TRBJ1-3; no clear D. The CDR3 runs 16 residues. The V end was cut by 5 bases, the J end by 0 bases, with 14 bases between. Germline V gene lookup returns CDR1 SGHAT and CDR2 FQNNGV. CDR3 protein: CASSPRLSSSGNTIYF. CDR3 in DNA: TGTGCCAGCAGCCCCCGTTTGTCCAGCTCTGGAAACACCATATATTTT.

J is TRBJ1-2 and V is TRBV4-1; D remains unclear. V lost 0 bases and J 8 bases, leaving 13 bases between the germline ends. This CDR3 contains 14 residues. Looked up from germline, CDR1 is MGHRA and CDR2 is YSYEKL. CDR3 protein: CASSQDGQVQGYTF. In DNA, the CDR3 is TGCGCCAGCAGCCAAGATGGGCAGGTACAAGGCTACACCTTC.

Only one count was recorded for this clone. The chain combines TRBV6-5 with TRBJ1-3, with 9 bases matching TRBD1. Losses at the gene ends were 2 bases for V and 0 bases for J; bases not matched to a gene: 2. Germline assignment: CDR1 MNHEY and CDR2 SVGAGI. The CDR3 is made up of 16 amino acids. The CDR3: CASSYRQGGSGNTIYF. DNA for the CDR3: TGTGCCAGCAGTTACCGACAGGGGGGCTCTGGAAACACCATATATTTT.

This rearrangement joins TRBV6-6 to TRBJ1-1, with a tentative D call TRBD1 (5 bases). This CDR3 has 13 residues. Per germline, CDR1 MNHNY and CDR2 SVGAGI (reference sequence). V dropped 7 bases and J dropped 3 bases, with 12 bases sitting between them. CDR3 protein: CASTRVGDTEAFF. The CDR3 DNA reads as TGTGCCAGCACCAGGGTTGGGGACACTGAAGCTTTCTTT.

J is TRBJ1-1 and V is TRBV3-1 (or the pseudogene TRBV3-2), with D perhaps matching TRBD1 (5 bases). Looked up from germline, CDR1 is LGHDT and CDR2 is YNNKEL (reference sequence). V lost 3 bases, J lost 1 base, and 9 bases lay in between. The CDR3 is 14 amino acids. CDR3 residues: CASSHLDRNTEAFF. Written as DNA, the CDR3 is TGTGCCAGCAGCCACCTCGACAGGAACACTGAAGCTTTCTTT.

V and J are TRBV18 and TRBJ2-1; D possibly corresponds to TRBD2 (6 bases). CDR1 and CDR2 from the germline V gene are KGHSH and LQKENI. The CDR3 runs 14 residues. V dropped 4 bases and J dropped 4 bases, with 11 bases sitting between them. The CDR3 bases are TGTGCCAGCTCACGGGCTAGCGAGTACAATGAGCAGTTCTTC. This translates into CASSRASEYNEQFF.

J is TRBJ2-5 and V is TRBV9; TRBD2 is a possible D gene (6 bases). The germline V gene has CDR1 SGDLS and CDR2 YYNGEE. The CDR3 has 15 residues. V was cut by 6 bases and J by 2 bases, with 17 bases left in between. The CDR3 loop reads CASNPGGWGQETQYF. Written as DNA, the CDR3 is TGTGCCAGCAACCCTGGGGGGTGGGGGCAAGAGACCCAGTACTTC. The full variable domain, completed using reference TRBV9 and TRBJ2-5, is DSGVTQTPKHLITATGQRVTLRCSPRSGDLSVYWYQQSLDQGLQFLIQYYNGEERAKGNILERFSAQQFPDLHSELNLSSLELGDSALYFCASNPGGWGQETQYFGPGTRLLVL.

The chain has TRBV7-2 and TRBJ1-5, with 8 bases fitting TRBD1. J was trimmed by 7 bases and V by 2 bases; bases with no gene match: 4. This CDR3 is built from 14 residues. Germline values: CDR1 SGHTA, CDR2 FQGNSA. CDR3 in amino acids: CASSLNRQGQPQHF. Written as DNA, the CDR3 is TGTGCCAGCAGCTTAAACCGACAGGGGCAGCCCCAGCATTTT. Based on the CDR3 plus reference TRBV7-2 and TRBJ1-5, the full variable domain is GAGVSQSPSNKVTEKGKDVELRCDPISGHTALYWYRQSLGQGLEFLIYFQGNSAPDKSGLPSDRFSAERTGGSVSTLTIQRTQQEDSAVYLCASSLNRQGQPQHFGDGTRLSIL.

V usage is TRBV5-1 and J usage is TRBJ2-2; 8 bases map to TRBD2. The J segment lost 5 bases and the V segment lost 4 bases, leaving 10 bases of the junction unmatched. The CDR3 length is 16 residues. Per germline, CDR1 SGHRS and CDR2 YFSETQ. The CDR3 sequence: CASSRLSGETTGELFF. The CDR3 DNA reads as TGCGCCAGCAGCAGGCTTAGCGGGGAGACAACCGGGGAGCTGTTTTTT. The full variable domain, with the rest looked up from reference TRBV5-1 and TRBJ2-2, is KAGVTQTPRYLIKTRGQQVTLSCSPISGHRSVSWYQQTPGQGLQFLFEYFSETQRNKGNFPGRFSGRQFSNSRSEMNVSTLELGDSALYLCASSRLSGETTGELFFGEGSRLTVL.

CDR3 amino acids: CASSRTGSLGGNQPQHF. The DNA of the CDR3 is TGCGCCAGCAGCCGAACCGGGAGCTTGGGAGGCAATCAGCCCCAGCATTTT. The chain has TRBV4-1 and TRBJ1-5; the D is unclear. Trimming shortened V by 4 bases and J by 2 bases, and 18 bases separated the two germline ends. The CDR3 is 17 residues long. Germline V gives CDR1 MGHRA, CDR2 YSYEKL.

The chain carries TRBV23-1 and TRBJ2-3, with TRBD2 matching 16 bases. TRBV23-1 has ORF status, its function being uncertain. V trimming: 2 bases; J trimming: 4 bases; junction bases outside the gene matches: 6. This CDR3 spans 18 amino acids. The CDR3 sequence is CASSQGTSGGAEADTQYF. As DNA, the CDR3 is TGCGCCAGCAGTCAAGGGACTAGCGGGGGGGCCGAGGCAGATACGCAGTATTTT.

The V and J genes are TRBV7-6 and TRBJ2-7, with 9 bases identical to TRBD1. CDR1 is SGHVS and CDR2 is FNYEAQ in the germline V gene. V shed 6 bases, J shed 5 bases, and the junction held 5 bases outside the gene matches. The length of the CDR3 is 13 residues. The CDR3 region is CASSSGTGNEQYF. CDR3 bases: TGTGCCAGCAGTTCCGGGACAGGGAACGAGCAGTACTTC.

CDR3 protein: CASSEAPGGVQPQHF. For the CDR3, the DNA is TGTGCCAGCAGTGAAGCGCCAGGGGGAGTGCAGCCCCAGCATTTT. The J gene is TRBJ1-5, the V gene TRBV2; 7 positions match TRBD1. V dropped 0 bases and J dropped 7; count of bases not matched to a gene: 6. Germline V gene sequence: CDR1 SNHLY, CDR2 FYNNEI. This CDR3 region has 15 residues.

The genes are TRBV4-2 and TRBJ1-2; D may be TRBD1 (6 bases). From germline, CDR1 is LGHNA and CDR2 YNFKEQ. V was pared by 2 bases and J by 6 bases, with 13 bases between. The CDR3 contains 14 residues. DNA for the CDR3: TGTGCCAGCAGCCAAACTCCCGGACAGAATGGCTACACCTTC. It encodes CASSQTPGQNGYTF.

The V and J genes are TRBV7-3 and TRBJ2-7, with TRBD2 matching 8 bases. V shed 5 bases and J 3 bases; nucleotides not matched to a gene: 6. The germline gives CDR1 SGHTA, CDR2 FQGTGA. CDR3 length: 14 residues. DNA of the CDR3: TGTGCCAGCAGCCCGGGACTAGAGCTCTACGAGCAGTACTTC. Amino acid sequence: CASSPGLELYEQYF.

This chain links TRBV18 with TRBJ2-1; tentative D call: TRBD2 (5 bases). V was trimmed by 7 bases and J by 0 bases, leaving 16 bases between them. The CDR3 sequence is 16 residues long. Germline CDR1 reads KGHSH; CDR2 reads LQKENI. The CDR3 sequence: CASWTGAGNSYNEQFF. CDR3 nucleotide sequence: TGTGCCAGCTGGACCGGAGCCGGGAACTCCTACAATGAGCAGTTCTTC. The whole variable domain, remainder taken from reference TRBV18 and TRBJ2-1, is NAGVMQNPRHLVRRRGQEARLRCSPMKGHSHVYWYRQLPEEGLKFMVYLQKENIIDESGMPKERFSAEFPKEGPSILRIQQVVRGDSAAYFCASWTGAGNSYNEQFFGPGTRLTVL.

This chain uses TRBV6-6 with TRBJ1-3; D is unclear. The CDR3 contains 13 residues. The germline V gene encodes CDR1 MNHNY and CDR2 SVGAGI (reference sequence). V lost 3 bases and J 4 bases, leaving 7 bases between the germline ends. In DNA form, the CDR3 reads TGTGCCAGCAGTTATACCCAGGGAAACACCATATATTTT. This translates into CASSYTQGNTIYF.

The chain combines TRBV5-1 with TRBJ2-5; no reliable D call. Trimming left V 4 bases short and J 3 bases short, with 10 bases between. The CDR3 is made up of 13 amino acids. Per germline, CDR1 SGHRS and CDR2 YFSETQ. CDR3 in DNA: TGCGCCAGCAGCCCCGTGGCCAAAGAGACCCAGTACTTC. Encoded protein: CASSPVAKETQYF.

The chain links TRBV10-3 to TRBJ1-6, with TRBD1 matching over 11 bases. From germline, CDR1 is ENHRY and CDR2 SYGVKD. V lost 10 bases, J lost 5 bases, and 7 bases stayed unmatched. The CDR3 contains 15 residues. The CDR3 spells CATSWDRGNNSPLHF. In DNA, the CDR3 is TGTGCCACCTCTTGGGACAGGGGGAATAATTCACCCCTCCACTTT.

CDR3 loop: CASSPTSGTYEQYF. In nucleotides, the CDR3 is TGCGCCAGCAGCCCGACTAGCGGAACCTACGAGCAGTACTTC. The chain links TRBV5-1 to TRBJ2-7; 9 nucleotides match TRBD2. CDR3 size: 14 residues. V lost 4 bases and J lost 2; bases outside the gene matches: 4. Looked up from germline, CDR1 is SGHRS and CDR2 is YFSETQ.

The gene calls are TRBV15 and TRBJ2-2; TRBD1 matches at 7 bases. Per germline, CDR1 LNHNV and CDR2 YYDKDF (reference sequence). The CDR3 spans 15 residues. Trimming cost V 2 bases and J 3 bases; bases outside gene matches: 3. DNA for the CDR3: TGTGCCACCAGCAGACAAGACAGGGACACCGGGGAGCTGTTTTTT. It yields the protein CATSRQDRDTGELFF.

The chain employs TRBV18 and TRBJ2-3, with 7 bases that match TRBD2. Per the germline V gene, CDR1 is KGHSH and CDR2 is LQKENI. The J segment lost 0 bases and the V segment lost 6 bases, leaving 9 bases of the junction unmatched. The CDR3 has 16 residues. The CDR3 region has the DNA TGTGCCAGCTCTCTAGAGCGGGGACCCAGCACAGATACGCAGTATTTT. This sequence encodes CASSLERGPSTDTQYF.